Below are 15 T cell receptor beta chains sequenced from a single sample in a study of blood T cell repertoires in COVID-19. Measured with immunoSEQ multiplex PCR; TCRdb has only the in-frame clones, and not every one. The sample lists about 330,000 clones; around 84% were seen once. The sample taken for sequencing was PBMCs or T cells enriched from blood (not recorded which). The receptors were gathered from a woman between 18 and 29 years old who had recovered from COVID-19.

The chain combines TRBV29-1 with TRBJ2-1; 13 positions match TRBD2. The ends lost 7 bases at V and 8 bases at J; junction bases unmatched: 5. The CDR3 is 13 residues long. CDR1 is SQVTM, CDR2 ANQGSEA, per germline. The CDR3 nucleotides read TGCAGCGCACTAGCGGGAGGGATCTATGAGCAGTTCTTC. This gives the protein CSALAGGIYEQFF.

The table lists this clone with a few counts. The CDR3 is CASSLRDRNEKLFF. Here the CDR3 DNA reads TGCGCCAGCAGCTTGCGGGACAGGAATGAAAAACTGTTTTTT. The chain links TRBV5-1 to TRBJ1-4; 8 nucleotides agree with TRBD1. Germline trimming cut 1 base from V and 5 bases from J; bases unmatched to any gene: 1. CDR1 SGHRS and CDR2 YFSETQ come from the germline V gene. The CDR3 is 14 amino acids.

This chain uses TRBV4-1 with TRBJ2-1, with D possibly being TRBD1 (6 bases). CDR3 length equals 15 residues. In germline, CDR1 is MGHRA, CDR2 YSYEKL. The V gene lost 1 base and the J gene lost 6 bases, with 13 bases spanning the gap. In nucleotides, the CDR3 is TGCGCCAGCAGCCAAGTTACACAGGGTGTCAATGAGCAGTTCTTC. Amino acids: CASSQVTQGVNEQFF.

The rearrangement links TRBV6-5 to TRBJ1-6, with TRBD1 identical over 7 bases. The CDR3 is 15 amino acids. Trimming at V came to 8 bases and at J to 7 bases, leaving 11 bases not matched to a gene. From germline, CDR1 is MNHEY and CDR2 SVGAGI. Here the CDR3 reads CASAPHRGRNSPLHF. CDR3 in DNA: TGTGCCAGCGCTCCCCACAGGGGAAGAAATTCACCCCTCCACTTT.

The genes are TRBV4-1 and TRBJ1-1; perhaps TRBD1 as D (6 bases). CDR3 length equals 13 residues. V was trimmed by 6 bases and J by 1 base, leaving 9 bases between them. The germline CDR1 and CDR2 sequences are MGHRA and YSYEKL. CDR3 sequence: CASRLQGNTEAFF. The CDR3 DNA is TGCGCCAGCAGACTACAGGGGAACACTGAAGCTTTCTTT.

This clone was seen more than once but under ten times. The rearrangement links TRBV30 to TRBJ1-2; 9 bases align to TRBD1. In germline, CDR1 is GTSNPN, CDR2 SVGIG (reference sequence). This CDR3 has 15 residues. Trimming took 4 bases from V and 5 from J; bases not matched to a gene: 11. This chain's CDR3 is CAWKLPGQGGYGYTF. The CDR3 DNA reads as TGTGCCTGGAAGCTTCCGGGACAGGGAGGGTATGGCTACACCTTC.

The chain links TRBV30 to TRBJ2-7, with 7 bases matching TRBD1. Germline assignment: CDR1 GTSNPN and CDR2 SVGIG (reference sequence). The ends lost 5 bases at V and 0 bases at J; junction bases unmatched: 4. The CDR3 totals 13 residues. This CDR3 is CAWDRALSYEQYF. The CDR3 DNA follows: TGTGCCTGGGACAGGGCCCTCTCCTACGAGCAGTACTTC.

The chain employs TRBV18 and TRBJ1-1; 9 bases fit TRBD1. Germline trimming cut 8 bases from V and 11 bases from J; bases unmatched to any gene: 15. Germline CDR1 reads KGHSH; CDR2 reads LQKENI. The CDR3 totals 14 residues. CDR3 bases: TGTGCCAGCCACACCGTGGGACAGGGATCGGGCGCTTTCTTT. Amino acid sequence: CASHTVGQGSGAFF.

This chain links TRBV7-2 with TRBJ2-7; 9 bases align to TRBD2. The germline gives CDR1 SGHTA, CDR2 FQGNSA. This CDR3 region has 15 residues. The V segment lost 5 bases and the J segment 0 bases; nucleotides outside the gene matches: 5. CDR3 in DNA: TGTGCCAGCAGCCCCGGACTAGCGTTCTCCTACGAGCAGTACTTC. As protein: CASSPGLAFSYEQYF.

CDR3 region: CASSTGGTNEKLFF. CDR3 coding DNA: TGTGCCAGTAGTACAGGCGGGACTAATGAAAAACTGTTTTTT. The chain employs TRBV19 and TRBJ1-4; D not certain. V gave up 4 bases and J gave up 2 bases, with 8 bases separating them. The CDR3 is 14 amino acids. Germline CDR1 reads LNHDA; CDR2 reads SQIVND (reference sequence).

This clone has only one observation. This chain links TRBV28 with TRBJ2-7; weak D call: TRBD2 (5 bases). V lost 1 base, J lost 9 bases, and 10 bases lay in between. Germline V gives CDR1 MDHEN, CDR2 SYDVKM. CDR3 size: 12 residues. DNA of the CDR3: TGTGCCAGCAGTTTATCGAGGGCCGGGCAGTACTTC. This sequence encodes CASSLSRAGQYF.

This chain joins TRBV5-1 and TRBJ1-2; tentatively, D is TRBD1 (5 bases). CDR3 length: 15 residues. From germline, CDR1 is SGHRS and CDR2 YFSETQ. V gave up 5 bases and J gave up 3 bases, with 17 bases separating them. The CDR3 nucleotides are TGCGCCAGCAGGCCCCGGGACTCTGGCGACTATGGCTACACCTTC. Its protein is CASRPRDSGDYGYTF.

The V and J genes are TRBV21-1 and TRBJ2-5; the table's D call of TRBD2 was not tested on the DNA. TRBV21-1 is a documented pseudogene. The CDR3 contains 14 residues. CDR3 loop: CASTTEGYVETQYF. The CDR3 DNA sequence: TGTGCCAGCACTACGGAGGGGTACGTCGAGACCCAGTACTTC.

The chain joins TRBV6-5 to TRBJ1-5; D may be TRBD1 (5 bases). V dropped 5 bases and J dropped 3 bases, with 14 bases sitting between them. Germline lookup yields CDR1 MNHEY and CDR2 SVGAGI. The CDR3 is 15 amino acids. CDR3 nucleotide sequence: TGTGCCAGCAGTCCTCAGGGCCTAGACAATCAGCCCCAGCATTTT. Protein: CASSPQGLDNQPQHF.

CDR3 in amino acids: CASSPGEASGANVLTF. CDR3 in DNA: TGTGCCAGCAGTCCGGGAGAGGCTTCTGGGGCCAACGTCCTGACTTTC. The chain links TRBV28 to TRBJ2-6, with TRBD2 as a possible D gene (6 bases). V lost 5 bases and J lost 1, with 12 bases in between. CDR1 and CDR2 from the germline V gene are MDHEN and SYDVKM. CDR3 length: 16 residues.